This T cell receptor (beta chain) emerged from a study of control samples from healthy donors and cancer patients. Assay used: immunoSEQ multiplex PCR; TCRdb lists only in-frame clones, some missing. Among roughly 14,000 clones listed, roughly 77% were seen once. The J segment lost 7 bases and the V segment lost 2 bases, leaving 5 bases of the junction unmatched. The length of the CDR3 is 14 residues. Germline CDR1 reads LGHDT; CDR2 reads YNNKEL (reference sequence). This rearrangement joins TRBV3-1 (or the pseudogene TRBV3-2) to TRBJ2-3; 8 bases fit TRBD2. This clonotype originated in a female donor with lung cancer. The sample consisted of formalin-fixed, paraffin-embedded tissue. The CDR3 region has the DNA TGTGCCAGCAGCCAATCCCGGACTAGCTATACGCAGTATTTT. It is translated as CASSQSRTSYTQYF.